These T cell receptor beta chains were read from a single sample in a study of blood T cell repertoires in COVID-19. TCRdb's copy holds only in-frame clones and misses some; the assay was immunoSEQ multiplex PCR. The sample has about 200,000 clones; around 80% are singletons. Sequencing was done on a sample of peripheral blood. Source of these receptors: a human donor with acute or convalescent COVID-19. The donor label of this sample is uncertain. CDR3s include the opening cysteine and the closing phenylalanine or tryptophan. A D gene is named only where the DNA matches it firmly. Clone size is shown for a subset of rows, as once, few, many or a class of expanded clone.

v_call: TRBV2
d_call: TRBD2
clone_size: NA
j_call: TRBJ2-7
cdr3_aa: CASSGTSGPLEQYF
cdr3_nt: TGTGCCAGCAGTGGGACTAGCGGCCCTTTGGAGCAGTACTTC

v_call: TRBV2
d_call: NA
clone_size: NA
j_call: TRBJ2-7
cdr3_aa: CASSGDSHPSYEQYF
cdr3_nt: TGTGCCAGCAGTGGAGACAGTCACCCTTCCTACGAGCAGTACTTC

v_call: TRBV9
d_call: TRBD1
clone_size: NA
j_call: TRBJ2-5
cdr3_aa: CASSGTGGIQETQYF
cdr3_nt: TGTGCCAGCAGCGGGACAGGGGGAATCCAGGAGACCCAGTACTTC

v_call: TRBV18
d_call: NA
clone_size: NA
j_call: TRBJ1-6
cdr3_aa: CASSAYQGGDSPLHF
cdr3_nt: TGTGCCAGCTCAGCTTATCAGGGAGGTGATTCACCCCTCCACTTT

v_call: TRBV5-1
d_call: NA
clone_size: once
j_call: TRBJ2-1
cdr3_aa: CASSLGSAYNEQFF
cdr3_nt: TGCGCCAGCAGCTTGGGGAGCGCCTACAATGAGCAGTTCTTC

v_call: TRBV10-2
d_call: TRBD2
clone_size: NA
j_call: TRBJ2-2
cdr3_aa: CASSEVSGRAIAGELFF
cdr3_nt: TGCGCCAGCAGTGAGGTTAGCGGGAGGGCCATCGCCGGGGAGCTGTTTTTT

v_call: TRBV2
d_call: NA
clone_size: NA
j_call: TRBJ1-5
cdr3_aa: CATQRGGNQPQHF
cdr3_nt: TGTGCCACTCAACGGGGGGGCAATCAGCCCCAGCATTTT

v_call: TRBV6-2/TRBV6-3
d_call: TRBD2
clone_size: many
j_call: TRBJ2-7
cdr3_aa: CASSSMGLAGVVQYF
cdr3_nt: TGTGCCAGCAGTTCCATGGGACTAGCGGGAGTTGTACAGTACTTC

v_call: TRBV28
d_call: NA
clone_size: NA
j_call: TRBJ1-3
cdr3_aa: CASKLGAPSSSGNTIYF
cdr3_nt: TGTGCCAGCAAGCTTGGGGCACCATCATCCTCTGGAAACACCATATATTTT

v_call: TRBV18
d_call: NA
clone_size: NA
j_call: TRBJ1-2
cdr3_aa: CASSPDSRYGYTF
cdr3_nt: TGTGCCAGCTCACCGGACAGTCGCTATGGCTACACCTTC

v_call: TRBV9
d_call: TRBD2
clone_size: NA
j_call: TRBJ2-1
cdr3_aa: CASSVGSSGVANEQFF
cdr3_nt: TGTGCCAGCAGCGTCGGGTCTAGCGGAGTGGCCAATGAGCAGTTCTTC

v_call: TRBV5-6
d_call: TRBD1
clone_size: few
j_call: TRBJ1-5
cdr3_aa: CASSYQGASQPQHF
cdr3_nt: TGTGCCAGCAGCTATCAGGGGGCAAGCCAGCCCCAGCATTTT

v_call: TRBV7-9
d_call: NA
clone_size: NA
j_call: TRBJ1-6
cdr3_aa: CASSFDSVNSPLHF
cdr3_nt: TGTGCCAGCAGCTTCGACAGTGTAAATTCACCCCTCCACTTT

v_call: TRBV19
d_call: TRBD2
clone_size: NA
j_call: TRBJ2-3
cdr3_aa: CASSIDLLRAGGTQYF
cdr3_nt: TGTGCCAGTAGTATAGATCTATTGAGGGCGGGAGGTACGCAGTATTTT

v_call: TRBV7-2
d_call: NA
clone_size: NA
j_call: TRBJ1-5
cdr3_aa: CASSPGTTINQPQHF
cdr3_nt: TGTGCCAGCAGCCCCGGGACAACCATCAATCAGCCCCAGCATTTT

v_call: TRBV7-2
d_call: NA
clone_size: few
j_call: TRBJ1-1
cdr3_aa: CASSLWQQSEAFF
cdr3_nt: TGTGCCAGCAGCTTATGGCAACAATCTGAAGCTTTCTTT

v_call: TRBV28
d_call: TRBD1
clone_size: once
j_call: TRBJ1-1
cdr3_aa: CASSVTGGYTEAFF
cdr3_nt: TGTGCCAGCAGTGTCACAGGGGGGTACACTGAAGCTTTCTTT

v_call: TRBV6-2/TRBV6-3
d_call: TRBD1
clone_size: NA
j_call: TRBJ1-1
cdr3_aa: CASSTVRDRWGNTEAFF
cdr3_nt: TGTGCCAGCAGTACCGTCCGGGACAGGTGGGGGAACACTGAAGCTTTCTTT

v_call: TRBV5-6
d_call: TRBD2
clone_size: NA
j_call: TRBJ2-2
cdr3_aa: CASSLSGSGGDTGELFF
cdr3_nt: TGTGCCAGCAGCTTAAGCGGGAGCGGTGGGGACACCGGGGAGCTGTTTTTT

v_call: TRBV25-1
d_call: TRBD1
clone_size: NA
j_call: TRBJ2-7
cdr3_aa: CASSDRQGGSYEQYF
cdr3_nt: TGTGCCAGCAGTGACCGACAGGGCGGGTCCTACGAGCAGTACTTC

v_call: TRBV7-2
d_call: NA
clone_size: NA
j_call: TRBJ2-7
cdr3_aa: CASSRDTNSYEQYF
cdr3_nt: TGTGCCAGCTCCCGGGACACGAACTCCTACGAGCAGTACTTC

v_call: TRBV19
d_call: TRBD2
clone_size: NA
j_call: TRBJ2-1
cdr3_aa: CASSVPTSGRANEQFF
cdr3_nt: TGTGCCAGTAGTGTACCGACTAGCGGGAGGGCCAATGAGCAGTTCTTC

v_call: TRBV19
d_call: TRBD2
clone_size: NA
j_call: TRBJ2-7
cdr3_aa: CASSMTSGSPTYEQYF
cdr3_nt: TGTGCCAGTAGTATGACTAGCGGATCACCCACCTACGAGCAGTACTTC

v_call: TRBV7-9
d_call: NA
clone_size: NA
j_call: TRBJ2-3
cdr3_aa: CASSLSTSGGGDTQYF
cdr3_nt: TGTGCCAGCAGCTTAAGTACCAGCGGAGGCGGAGATACGCAGTATTTT

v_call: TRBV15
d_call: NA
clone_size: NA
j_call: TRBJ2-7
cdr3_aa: CATSRGTGAYEQYF
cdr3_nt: TGTGCCACCAGCAGAGGAACAGGAGCCTACGAGCAGTACTTC

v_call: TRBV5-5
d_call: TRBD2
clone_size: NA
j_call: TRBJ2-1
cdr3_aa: CASSLESSGRAFGYEQFF
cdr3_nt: TGTGCCAGCAGCTTGGAATCTAGCGGGAGGGCCTTTGGATATGAGCAGTTCTTC

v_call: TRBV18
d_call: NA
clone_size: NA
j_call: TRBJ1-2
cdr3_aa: CASSPPEGAHGYTF
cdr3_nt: TGTGCCAGCTCACCACCCGAAGGGGCTCATGGCTACACCTTC

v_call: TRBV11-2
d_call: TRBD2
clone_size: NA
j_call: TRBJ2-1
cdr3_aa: CASSFIGGRAYNEQFF
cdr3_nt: TGTGCCAGCAGCTTTATCGGTGGGAGGGCCTACAATGAGCAGTTCTTC

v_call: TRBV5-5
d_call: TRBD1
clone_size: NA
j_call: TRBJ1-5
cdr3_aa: CTSSPNTDRVNQPQHF
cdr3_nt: TGTACCAGCAGCCCAAATACGGACAGGGTCAATCAGCCCCAGCATTTT

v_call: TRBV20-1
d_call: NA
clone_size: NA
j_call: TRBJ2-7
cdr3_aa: CSASGGLYEQYF
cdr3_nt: TGCAGTGCTAGTGGGGGCCTCTACGAGCAGTACTTC

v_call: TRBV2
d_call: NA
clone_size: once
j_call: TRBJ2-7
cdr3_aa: CASSPWRSPGEQYF
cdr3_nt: TGTGCCAGCTCCCCCTGGAGGAGCCCGGGGGAGCAGTACTTC

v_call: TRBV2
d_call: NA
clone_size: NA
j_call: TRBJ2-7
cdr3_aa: CASSELVRTVAYEQYF
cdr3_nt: TGTGCCAGCAGTGAACTTGTGAGGACAGTCGCCTACGAGCAGTACTTC

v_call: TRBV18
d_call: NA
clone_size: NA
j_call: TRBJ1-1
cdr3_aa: CASSPRDTNTEAFF
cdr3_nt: TGTGCCAGCTCACCGAGGGACACCAACACTGAAGCTTTCTTT

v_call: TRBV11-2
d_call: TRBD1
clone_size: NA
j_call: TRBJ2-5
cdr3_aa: CASNDRAPRKETQYF
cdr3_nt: TGTGCCAGCAACGACAGGGCCCCCCGTAAGGAGACCCAGTACTTC

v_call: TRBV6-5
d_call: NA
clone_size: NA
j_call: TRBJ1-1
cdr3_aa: CASSSPQGIVTEAFF
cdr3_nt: TGTGCCAGCAGCTCCCCTCAGGGTATTGTTACTGAAGCTTTCTTT

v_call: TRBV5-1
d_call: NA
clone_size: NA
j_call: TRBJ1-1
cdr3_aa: CASSLALGGTEAFF
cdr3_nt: TGCGCCAGCAGCTTGGCGCTGGGAGGGACTGAAGCTTTCTTT

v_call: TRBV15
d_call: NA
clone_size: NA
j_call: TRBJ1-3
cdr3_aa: CATSRFSGIGNTIYF
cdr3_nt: TGTGCCACCAGCAGGTTTTCAGGGATTGGAAACACCATATATTTT

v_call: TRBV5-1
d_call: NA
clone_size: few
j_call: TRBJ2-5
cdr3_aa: CASSTPRGGETQYF
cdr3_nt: TGCGCCAGCAGCACCCCGCGCGGCGGAGAGACCCAGTACTTC

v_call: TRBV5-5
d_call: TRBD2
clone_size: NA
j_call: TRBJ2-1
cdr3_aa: CASSLWAGASEQFF
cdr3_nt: TGTGCCAGCAGCCTCTGGGCGGGAGCGAGTGAGCAGTTCTTC

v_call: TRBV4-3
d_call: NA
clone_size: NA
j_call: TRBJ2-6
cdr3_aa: CASSQEVLASGANVLTF
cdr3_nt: TGCGCCAGCAGCCAAGAGGTTTTGGCCTCTGGGGCCAACGTCCTGACTTTC